A selection of T cell receptor beta chains follows, all from one sample in a study of T cells after yellow fever vaccination. TCRdb used MiXCR to reprocess the 5' RACE reads, holding one entry per CDR3 protein. The table lists around 180,000 distinct CDR3 sequences, approximately 6.2% of them singletons. The specimen comprised CD4+ T cells sorted from PBMCs, sampled on the day of the first yellow fever vaccination. The receptors derive from a man between 18 and 35 years old who received the YFV17D yellow fever vaccine. The CDR3 runs from the conserved cysteine through the conserved F or W. The D gene is left open where the match is weak. A row's size may be missing; if present it is once, few, many or a size class.

TGTGCCAGCAGTTACTCGTTCGGATATGGAAACACCATATATTTT,CASSYSFGYGNTIYF,NA,many,TRBJ1-3,TRBV6-5
TGCGCCAGCAGCTTAGCAAAACACACCCAGGGGTATGAGCAGTTCTTC,CASSLAKHTQGYEQFF,NA,few,TRBJ2-1,TRBV5-1
TGTGCCAGCAGCACGCACCGGGACAGGGGGTACGAGCAGTACTTC,CASSTHRDRGYEQYF,TRBD1,NA,TRBJ2-7,TRBV9
TGCGCCAGCAGCTCCCTCAAAGGGGTGGAGACCCAGTACTTC,CASSSLKGVETQYF,NA,many,TRBJ2-5,TRBV4-1
TGCGCCAGCAGCTCAAGGACTAGCGGGGGGAAGGCAGATACGCAGTATTTT,CASSSRTSGGKADTQYF,TRBD2,few,TRBJ2-3,TRBV5-1
TGTGCCAACGGGGGGCCTGGGTCTGGAAACACCATATATTTT,CANGGPGSGNTIYF,NA,many,TRBJ1-3,TRBV7-2
TGTGCCAGCAGCTCCTCCCTGGGAAGTAATGAAAAACTGTTTTTT,CASSSSLGSNEKLFF,NA,many,TRBJ1-4,TRBV9
TGTGCAAGATCCCCGCCTCAGGGGTGTCAGCCCCAGCATTTT,CARSPPQGCQPQHF,NA,few,TRBJ1-5,TRBV12-2
TGTGCCAGCAGCCAGACTAGCGGGGAGAATACGCAGTATTTT,CASSQTSGENTQYF,TRBD2,many,TRBJ2-3,TRBV7-2
TGTGCCAGCTCACCACCCGGGGCCCTCACTGAAGCTTTCTTT,CASSPPGALTEAFF,NA,many,TRBJ1-1,TRBV18
TGCAGTGCTAGAGAGAGCTCGGGACATTGGAACACTGAAGCTTTCTTT,CSARESSGHWNTEAFF,NA,few,TRBJ1-1,TRBV20-1
TGCGCCAGCAGCCAACCTAGCGGGGGGACGAATGAGCAGTTCTTC,CASSQPSGGTNEQFF,TRBD2,many,TRBJ2-1,TRBV4-3
TGCGCCAGCAGGGCTAACACCGGGACAGGAAGTGGGCGCACTGAAGCTTTCTTT,CASRANTGTGSGRTEAFF,TRBD1,many,TRBJ1-1,TRBV5-1
TGTGCCAGCAGCTTGGAGAGCTCCTATAATTCACCCCTCCACTTT,CASSLESSYNSPLHF,NA,few,TRBJ1-6,TRBV5-5
TGTGCCAGCAGCGTAGGTCTAGCTAGCGGGGGCACAGATACGCAGTATTTT,CASSVGLASGGTDTQYF,TRBD2,many,TRBJ2-3,TRBV9
TGTGCCACCAGTCGCGCGGAGTTGGGGACAGAGACCCAGTACTTC,CATSRAELGTETQYF,NA,many,TRBJ2-5,TRBV24-1
TGTGCCAGCTCCCGCGTAGGCACTGAAGCTTTCTTT,CASSRVGTEAFF,NA,NA,TRBJ1-1,TRBV18
TGTGCCAGCAGTTACTCAGGACTCCCCTTAGCTGAGCAGTTCTTC,CASSYSGLPLAEQFF,NA,NA,TRBJ2-1,TRBV6-5
TGTGCCAGCGGACAGGGGACGAACACTGAAGCTTTCTTT,CASGQGTNTEAFF,TRBD1,few,TRBJ1-1,TRBV7-3
TGTGCCAGCTCGCCAGACTCCTATAATTCACCCCTCCACTTT,CASSPDSYNSPLHF,NA,many,TRBJ1-6,TRBV2
TGTGCCAGCAGCTCGACAGGGGTTTTTGGCTACACCTTC,CASSSTGVFGYTF,TRBD1,many,TRBJ1-2,TRBV5-4
TGTGCCAGCAGTTACCGTCCGGAGACTGAAGCTTTCTTT,CASSYRPETEAFF,NA,many,TRBJ1-1,TRBV6-5
TGTGCCACCAGTGATTCCCAGTTAGCGGGCAGCAACAGTGAGCAGTTCTTC,CATSDSQLAGSNSEQFF,TRBD2,many,TRBJ2-1,TRBV24-1